This T cell receptor (beta chain) was found in a study of blood T cell repertoires in COVID-19. At the level of the study: COVID-19 samples, acute and convalescent, were from the United States, Italy and Spain. T cells, B-cell-depleted T cells, or PBMCs supplied cDNA or gDNA.

Seattle patients were enrolled while actively infected and followed longitudinally. The trim removed 3 bases at V and 2 bases at J, leaving 9 bases unmatched. CDR3 length: 16 amino acids. Germline values: CDR1 KGHSH, CDR2 LQKENI. Per the original data handling: Using reference gene primer amplification, nucleated cell counts were estimated. Data came from immunoSEQ multiplex PCR; TCRdb stores just in-frame clones and leaves some out. V, J and clone size were drawn from that table, and D and trimming were deduced from the DNA. The table shows fewer than 200,000 clones, with around 84% occurring only once.

The TCR sequence derives from an elderly woman with COVID-19, enrolled during active disease. This chain connects TRBV18 to TRBJ1-1; 7 bases fit TRBD1. Sequenced material: peripheral blood. Here the CDR3 DNA reads TGTGCCAGCTCACCCTCTAGGACAGGACCAAACACTGAAGCTTTCTTT. Its translation: CASSPSRTGPNTEAFF. The whole variable domain, remainder taken from reference TRBV18 and TRBJ1-1, is NAGVMQNPRHLVRRRGQEARLRCSPMKGHSHVYWYRQLPEEGLKFMVYLQKENIIDESGMPKERFSAEFPKEGPSILRIQQVVRGDSAAYFCASSPSRTGPNTEAFFGQGTRLTVV.